Listed here are 31 T cell receptor beta chains from one sample, sequenced in a study of regulatory T cells in long-lasting Graves disease. The time point is: persistent/refractory GD, antithyroid drugs over 5 years with positive TRAb. From RNA extracted from PBMCs, the TCR library was made. The authors built TCR beta libraries using iRepertoire HTBI primers and Arm-PCR of CDR3 regions. MiXCR, run by TCRdb on the multiplex PCR reads, gives a single entry per CDR3 protein. The data show 300,000 to 500,000 distinct CDR3 sequences, roughly 20% seen once. This material consisted of peripheral blood mononuclear cells (PBMCs), taken when the disease was refractory, from a patient treated with antithyroid drugs. Source of these receptors: a female donor with Graves disease.

In its sample, this clonotype was seen many times. V gene TRBV7-2 combines with J gene TRBJ1-1; TRBD1 might be the D (5 bases). Trimming took 6 bases from V and 5 from J, leaving 16 bases between them. The CDR3 totals 14 residues. The germline V gene has CDR1 SGHTA and CDR2 FQGNSA. The CDR3, as DNA: TGTGCCAGCAGTCAAGCTGGGGGGGTGACTGAAGCTTTCTTT. Encoded protein: CASSQAGGVTEAFF.

The rearrangement links TRBV6-1 to TRBJ1-3; D ambiguous. Trimming removed 3 bases from V and 2 bases from J, with 8 bases in between. The CDR3 loop spans 14 amino acids. CDR1 is MNHNS and CDR2 is SASEGT in the germline V gene. DNA of the CDR3: TGTGCCAGCAGTGAGGTGGGGACTGGAAACACCATATATTTT. Amino acid sequence: CASSEVGTGNTIYF.

This clonotype showed up many times. CDR3 bases: TGTGCCAGCAGCCCACGGTCCGGGACAACGGCTTTCTTT. Translation gives CASSPRSGTTAFF. This chain joins TRBV9 and TRBJ1-1, with D possibly being TRBD1 (6 bases). V lost 4 bases and J 11 bases, leaving 18 bases between the germline ends. The CDR3 totals 13 residues. The germline V gene encodes CDR1 SGDLS and CDR2 YYNGEE. The full variable domain, with the rest looked up from reference TRBV9 and TRBJ1-1, is DSGVTQTPKHLITATGQRVTLRCSPRSGDLSVYWYQQSLDQGLQFLIQYYNGEERAKGNILERFSAQQFPDLHSELNLSSLELGDSALYFCASSPRSGTTAFFGQGTRLTVV.

This clonotype has only a few counts. This chain connects TRBV12-3 or TRBV12-4 to TRBJ1-1, with D unresolved. The CDR3 runs 13 residues. The ends were cut back, 7 bases at V and 1 base at J, with 10 bases in the middle. CDR3 residues: CASTFQRNTEAFF. In DNA form, the CDR3 reads TGTGCCAGCACTTTTCAAAGGAACACTGAAGCTTTCTTT.

The J gene is TRBJ1-4, the V gene TRBV24-1; D unclear. Germline V lookup: CDR1 KGHDR, CDR2 SFDVKD. With 4 bases removed from V and 8 bases from J, the gap between germline ends came to 7 bases. CDR3 size: 12 residues. CDR3 in amino acids: CATSDRGEKLFF. DNA for the CDR3: TGTGCCACCAGTGACAGAGGAGAAAAACTGTTTTTT.

This chain joins TRBV3-1 and TRBJ2-1; the D is unclear. V gave up 3 bases and J gave up 9 bases, with 6 bases separating them. The CDR3 has 11 residues. Germline V lookup: CDR1 LGHDT, CDR2 YNNKEL (reference sequence). CDR3 nucleotide sequence: TGTGCCAGCAGCCAGCTGGGTGAGCAGTTCTTC. It is translated as CASSQLGEQFF.

This chain uses TRBV3-1 with TRBJ2-7; D gene uncertain. With 1 base removed from V and 1 base from J, the gap between germline ends came to 11 bases. CDR1 is LGHDT and CDR2 is YNNKEL in the germline V gene (reference sequence). This CDR3 region has 15 residues. CDR3 coding DNA: TGTGCCAGCAGCCAAGGGGTAGCCGTTTCCTACGAGCAGTACTTC. Translating gives CASSQGVAVSYEQYF.

This clonotype was counted at least ten times. The J gene is TRBJ1-2, the V gene TRBV28; a possible D gene is TRBD1 (5 bases). V lost 4 bases and J lost 6, with 12 bases in between. The CDR3 is 13 residues long. Germline V gives CDR1 MDHEN, CDR2 SYDVKM. DNA of the CDR3: TGTGCCAGCAGTTCCCCCGACAGCCATGGCTACACCTTC. It is translated as CASSSPDSHGYTF.

Many counts were recorded for this clonotype. This sequence joins TRBV7-8 and TRBJ2-6; 8 bases line up with TRBD1. The CDR3 totals 15 residues. The V and J ends lost 6 bases and 2 bases, in that order; junction bases with no gene match: 3. Germline lookup yields CDR1 SGHVS and CDR2 FQNEAQ. CDR3 nucleotide sequence: TGTGCCAGCAGAGAACAGGGGGCTGGGGCCAACGTCCTGACTTTC. Translated, it gives CASREQGAGANVLTF.

Many counts were recorded for this clonotype. The J gene is TRBJ1-2, the V gene TRBV7-9; the D is unclear. The V end was cut by 3 bases, the J end by 1 base, with 0 bases between. Germline V gene sequence: CDR1 SEHNR, CDR2 FQNEAQ (reference sequence). The CDR3 consists of 11 residues. The CDR3 loop reads CASSFNYGYTF. The CDR3 DNA follows: TGTGCCAGCAGCTTTAACTATGGCTACACCTTC.

V usage is TRBV5-1 and J usage is TRBJ1-2; TRBD1 agrees at 7 bases. Germline-derived CDR1 and CDR2 are SGHRS and YFSETQ. V was pared by 1 base and J by 4 bases, with 10 bases of the junction left unmatched. The CDR3 is made up of 16 amino acids. The CDR3 bases are TGCGCCAGCAGCTTGACGGGACAGATATATTCCTATGGCTACACCTTC. Residues: CASSLTGQIYSYGYTF. Looking up the rest from reference TRBV5-1 and TRBJ1-2 gives the full variable domain: KAGVTQTPRYLIKTRGQQVTLSCSPISGHRSVSWYQQTPGQGLQFLFEYFSETQRNKGNFPGRFSGRQFSNSRSEMNVSTLELGDSALYLCASSLTGQIYSYGYTFGSGTRLTVV.

There are many counts of this clonotype. V usage is TRBV12-3 or TRBV12-4 and J usage is TRBJ2-5, with D unclear. The V gene lost 3 bases and the J gene lost 2 bases, with 10 bases spanning the gap. The CDR3 consists of 14 residues. This chain's CDR3 is CASSFGDRQETQYF. In DNA form, the CDR3 reads TGTGCCAGCAGTTTCGGCGATCGTCAAGAGACCCAGTACTTC.

This chain uses TRBV29-1 with TRBJ2-7; tentatively, D is TRBD1 or TRBD2 (5 bases each). Per the germline V gene, CDR1 is SQVTM and CDR2 is ANQGSEA. CDR3 length: 13 residues. The germline V and J ends were trimmed by 5 bases and 2 bases, with 13 bases remaining between them. The CDR3 DNA is TGCAGCGTTCCCGGGACCGGTACCTACGAGCAGTACTTC. Protein: CSVPGTGTYEQYF.

The J gene is TRBJ2-5, the V gene TRBV30; D is undetermined. The CDR3 runs 13 residues. Germline loops: CDR1 GTSNPN, CDR2 SVGIG (reference sequence). Deletions cut 3 bases from V and 3 bases from J, with 11 bases between. The CDR3 spells CAWSHISKETQYF. The CDR3 nucleotides are TGTGCCTGGAGCCACATCAGCAAAGAGACCCAGTACTTC.

V and J are TRBV2 and TRBJ2-7, with TRBD2 matching 12 bases. V shed 5 bases and J 0 bases; nucleotides not matched to a gene: 8. Germline CDR1 reads SNHLY; CDR2 reads FYNNEI. This CDR3 is 17 amino acids long. The CDR3 here is CASSWGRTSGTSYEQYF. CDR3 DNA: TGTGCCAGCAGTTGGGGTCGGACTAGCGGGACCTCCTACGAGCAGTACTTC.

The chain is built from TRBV19 and TRBJ2-7; 7 nucleotides match TRBD1. With V trimmed by 6 bases and J by 1 base, 9 bases remained unmatched. Germline loops: CDR1 LNHDA, CDR2 SQIVND (reference sequence). This CDR3 spans 15 amino acids. The CDR3 here is CASSRGPGQSYEQYF. The CDR3 DNA sequence: TGTGCCAGTAGCAGAGGACCGGGACAGTCCTACGAGCAGTACTTC.

This clonotype was seen at least ten times. The chain has TRBV7-3 and TRBJ2-5; D remains unclear. CDR3 length: 13 amino acids. CDR1 and CDR2 from the germline V gene are SGHTA and FQGTGA. The V end lost 5 bases, the J end lost 5 bases, and 12 bases lay between the germline ends. This CDR3 reads CASSLWAQETQYF. For the CDR3, the DNA is TGTGCCAGCAGCCTCTGGGCCCAGGAGACCCAGTACTTC.

This clonotype occurred many times. V and J are TRBV7-2 and TRBJ2-7; D possibly corresponds to TRBD1 (5 bases). Looked up from germline, CDR1 is SGHTA and CDR2 is FQGNSA. The CDR3 is made up of 14 amino acids. Trimming removed 1 base from V and 3 bases from J, with 10 bases in between. The CDR3 spells CASSLGRGYYEQYF. In DNA, the CDR3 is TGTGCCAGCAGCTTAGGAAGGGGCTACTACGAGCAGTACTTC.

The chain couples TRBV20-1 to TRBJ1-1, with 7 bases that match TRBD1. Unmatched junction bases numbered 6, after V lost 6 bases and J lost 5 bases. The CDR3 consists of 12 residues. Germline loops: CDR1 DFQATT, CDR2 SNEGSKA (reference sequence). CDR3 loop: CSARPTGTEAFF. The CDR3 coding sequence is TGCAGTGCCCGACCGACAGGGACTGAAGCTTTCTTT.

The gene calls are TRBV6-1 and TRBJ2-2, with D possibly being TRBD1 (5 bases). The CDR3 length is 14 residues. CDR1 MNHNS and CDR2 SASEGT come from the germline V gene. V was shortened by 6 bases and J by 7 bases, with 15 bases between the two germline ends. CDR3 region: CASREQGLVGELFF. CDR3 bases: TGTGCCAGCAGGGAGCAGGGCCTGGTCGGGGAGCTGTTTTTT.

This clonotype was observed a handful of times. The genes are TRBV30 and TRBJ1-5, with D unresolved. Trimming removed 1 base from V and 1 base from J, with 14 bases in between. Germline-derived CDR1 and CDR2 are GTSNPN and SVGIG (reference sequence). There are 16 residues in the CDR3. CDR3 loop: CAWSEISTGSNQPQHF. The CDR3 DNA follows: TGTGCCTGGAGTGAGATATCGACGGGGAGCAATCAGCCCCAGCATTTT.

This clonotype was picked up a small number of times. The rearrangement joins TRBV29-1 to TRBJ2-7, with D maybe TRBD2 (7 bases). V lost 7 bases and J lost 7, with 17 bases in between. The CDR3 is 12 residues long. Germline V gives CDR1 SQVTM, CDR2 ANQGSEA. CDR3 residues: CSAETGGGEQYF. CDR3 nucleotides: TGCAGCGCCGAGACGGGGGGCGGGGAGCAGTACTTC.

This clonotype has a count of ten or more. The rearrangement uses TRBV12-3 or TRBV12-4 and TRBJ2-2; unclear D gene. The ends were cut back, 5 bases at V and 8 bases at J, with 15 bases in the middle. This CDR3 has 14 residues. CDR3 bases: TGTGCCAGCAGTCCCCGGGTAGGGCGGGGGGAGCTGTTTTTT. Translating it yields CASSPRVGRGELFF.

The V call is TRBV4-3, the J call TRBJ2-2; D ambiguous. CDR3 length: 13 amino acids. V lost 1 base and J 5 bases, leaving 5 bases between the germline ends. Per germline, CDR1 LGHNA and CDR2 YSLEER. The CDR3 DNA reads as TGCGCCAGCAGCCAAGCGAGTACCGGGGAGCTGTTTTTT. This gives the protein CASSQASTGELFF.

This clonotype was counted at least ten times. The CDR3: CASSQVTATGELFF. The CDR3 nucleotides read TGTGCCAGCAGCCAAGTGACCGCCACCGGGGAGCTGTTTTTT. The rearrangement uses TRBV14 and TRBJ2-2; D uncertain. CDR1 is SGHDN, CDR2 FVKESK, per germline. The germline V and J ends were trimmed by 1 base and 4 bases, with 7 bases remaining between them. The CDR3 consists of 14 residues. Full variable domain (missing parts from reference TRBV14 and TRBJ2-2): EAGVTQFPSHSVIEKGQTVTLRCDPISGHDNLYWYRRVMGKEIKFLLHFVKESKQDESGMPNNRFLAERTGGTYSTLKVQPAELEDSGVYFCASSQVTATGELFFGEGSRLTVL.

This clonotype was counted a few times. The chain employs TRBV10-3 and TRBJ2-5; no clear D gene. V gave up 4 bases and J gave up 5 bases, with 8 bases separating them. The CDR3 contains 12 residues. Germline assignment: CDR1 ENHRY and CDR2 SYGVKD. CDR3 sequence: CAISAKGETQYF. The CDR3 DNA is TGTGCCATCAGTGCTAAGGGCGAGACCCAGTACTTC.

The CDR3 DNA is TGTGCCAGTAGTACGGCCCGACAGGGGACCGCTGAAGCTTTCTTT. Protein sequence: CASSTARQGTAEAFF. V and J are TRBV19 and TRBJ1-1; 8 bases match TRBD1. CDR1 LNHDA and CDR2 SQIVND come from the germline V gene (reference sequence). This CDR3 spans 15 amino acids. V trimming: 4 bases; J trimming: 6 bases; junction bases outside the gene matches: 10.

The chain joins TRBV2 to TRBJ1-4; 7 positions agree with TRBD1. Germline CDR1 SNHLY, CDR2 FYNNEI. The CDR3 is 15 amino acids. Germline trimming cut 3 bases from V and 7 bases from J; bases unmatched to any gene: 8. CDR3 DNA: TGTGCCAGCAGTGACAGTGGGACAGTCCGTGAAAAACTGTTTTTT. Its protein is CASSDSGTVREKLFF.

This clonotype was found a few times. The rearrangement uses TRBV5-6 and TRBJ1-2, with 7 bases aligning to TRBD1. Germline V gene sequence: CDR1 SGHDT, CDR2 YYEEEE. CDR3 length: 16 residues. The V and J ends lost 6 bases and 3 bases, in that order; junction bases with no gene match: 14. The CDR3 DNA sequence: TGTGCCAGCACCCCCGGTAAGGGACAGAGCTACTATGGCTACACCTTC. Amino acids: CASTPGKGQSYYGYTF.

This clonotype occurred a few times. V and J are TRBV14 and TRBJ2-7, with TRBD1 identical over 8 bases. Trimming cost V 0 bases and J 4 bases; bases outside gene matches: 14. Germline-derived CDR1 and CDR2 are SGHDN and FVKESK. CDR3 length equals 18 residues. The CDR3 DNA is TGTGCCAGCAGCCAAGAGAGTCTCAGGGGGCTTGGGAAATACGAGCAGTACTTC. It codes for CASSQESLRGLGKYEQYF.

The table lists this clonotype with a few counts. The chain links TRBV6-2 or TRBV6-3 to TRBJ1-1; weak D call: TRBD1 (5 bases). Deletions cut 2 bases from V and 1 base from J, with 11 bases between. The CDR3 is made up of 15 amino acids. The germline V gene has CDR1 MNHEY and CDR2 SVGEGT. The CDR3 sequence is CASSYSGHTNTEAFF. The CDR3 DNA sequence: TGTGCCAGCAGTTACAGTGGACACACGAACACTGAAGCTTTCTTT.